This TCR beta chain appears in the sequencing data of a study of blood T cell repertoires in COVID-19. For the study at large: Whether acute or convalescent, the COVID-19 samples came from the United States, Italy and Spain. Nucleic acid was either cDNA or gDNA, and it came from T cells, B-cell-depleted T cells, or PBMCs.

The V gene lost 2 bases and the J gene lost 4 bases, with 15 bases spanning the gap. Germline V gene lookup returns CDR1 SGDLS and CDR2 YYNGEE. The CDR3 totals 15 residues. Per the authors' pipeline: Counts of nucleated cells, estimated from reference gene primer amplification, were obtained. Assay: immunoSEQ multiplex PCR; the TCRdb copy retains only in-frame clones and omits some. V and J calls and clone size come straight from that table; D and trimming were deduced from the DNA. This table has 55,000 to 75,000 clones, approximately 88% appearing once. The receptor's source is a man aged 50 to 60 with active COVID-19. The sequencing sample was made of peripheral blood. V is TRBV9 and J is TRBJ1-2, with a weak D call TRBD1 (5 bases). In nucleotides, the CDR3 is TGTGCCAGCAGCGTCGGGGGTGGGGGACCCTATGGCTACACCTTC. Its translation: CASSVGGGGPYGYTF.